This TCR beta chain was found in a study of beta chain features in type 1 diabetes (dated by TCRdb to between 2018 and 2020). About the investigation overall: No differences in mean age, gender distribution, total cell number or subset yield were found between patients and healthy donors. Naive and central memory subsets were obtained from all 30 or so donors, but regulatory and stem cell-like memory subsets were isolated from only 8 patients and 8 healthy donors. Across all samples, around 99 million sorted cells were examined, and cell number per subset correlated strongly with RNA yield. In the study, TCRB repertoires of sorted circulating CD4+ T cell subsets from recently diagnosed type 1 diabetes patients were compared with those of matched healthy donors. The investigation overall reported the following: Only small numbers of individuals were included in the HLA sub-analyses, which left unresolved whether HLA type had any influence on TCRB rearrangement. The naive, central memory and regulatory TCRB repertoires appeared to resemble one another more closely among patients than among healthy donors. At VDJ recombination sites, patients with type 1 diabetes made fewer insertions and deleted more nucleotides, a pattern implying thymic rearrangement abnormalities. Type 1 diabetes patients showed a moderate but significant shortening of TCRB CDR3 length in all four CD4+ subsets. Shorter templates might have been favored by PCR, but patient and control samples were amplified and corrected together, so both groups would have been affected equally by any skew. Because cDNA rather than genomic DNA was sequenced, highly expressing activated cells could have been over-represented, although no difference in activation and CD3 levels was found between groups.

From each donor, a single peripheral blood sample of approximately 120 mL on average was drawn into heparinised tubes. A BD FACSAria II and a panel including CD45RO, CCR7, CD25, CD127, CD95 and CD27 were used to sort naive, central memory, regulatory and stem cell-like memory CD4+ T cells. Every sorted population had a purity above 98%. PBMCs were separated immediately by Lymphoprep density gradient centrifugation and were stained directly, without being cultured. Samples were stained and sorted in pairs, with one healthy donor and one patient per experiment, so that batch effects were minimized. The High Capacity cDNA Reverse Transcription Kit was used to reverse transcribe all of the isolated RNA, meaning that expressed TCRB transcripts were what got sequenced. Naive, central memory and regulatory T cell samples underwent deep immunoSEQ sequencing, averaging about 3.57 million total reads per sample. Sorted cells were lysed in RLT buffer, and RNA was extracted using DNase-treated RNeasy Micro or Mini kits according to cell number. Each cell subset was processed on its own to prevent cross-contamination, while patient and healthy donor samples were processed together. Using the immunoSEQ multiplex PCR, TCRB sequences were amplified from cDNA into 87-bp fragments spanning the CDR3 region. Sequencing of the amplicons was performed on the Illumina HiSeq platform. For the original study's pipeline: PCR bias was corrected computationally using synthetic template baselines, and reads within Hamming distance 2 were collapsed, with unmergeable singletons discarded. Reads were aligned against IMGT to assign V, D and J genes, CDR3 length and insertions or deletions at six rearrangement sites. Within each subset, clonotype counts were normalized to the number of sorted cells before true diversity and Gini coefficients were calculated with the tcR R package. Repertoire sharing was quantified using the overlap coefficient calculated on TCRB nucleotide sequences. As a proxy for the pre-selection repertoire, out-of-frame TCRB sequences from naive cells were analyzed. As stored in TCRdb, this immuneACCESS dataset retains in-frame rearrangements with V and J assigned. A fraction of the clones does not appear; measured against another copy, unresolved V genes explain less than half of the discrepancy, and the remainder lacks a known reason. Clone size and the V and J calls come from that table; the DNA yielded D and trimming. The sample includes about 620,000 clones, with roughly a sixth observed a single time. Around 0.1% of the sample rests with the top ten.

This clone has more than one count but fewer than ten. What antigen it recognizes has not been identified. No much larger clone exists at a distance of one base, and base qualities are not known. Trimming removed 6 bases from V and 11 bases from J; the gene matches leave 8 bases unexplained. CDR1 LGHNA and CDR2 YNFKEQ were looked up in the germline V gene. The CDR3 measures 14 amino acids from cysteine to phenylalanine. The read is trimmed to its CDR3 DNA, 42 bases read in frame from base 1. This sequence was found in a man aged 18 to 30 in good health. In this chain, TRBV4-2 is recombined with TRBJ1-6, and 9 junction bases match TRBD1. The sequenced sample was naive CD4+ T cells from blood. Reading the label with the study, this specimen's cell subset or site is: true naive CD4+ T cells. The CDR3 is CASRIGQGRAPLHF. The base sequence is TGTGCCAGCAGGATCGGACAGGGGCGGGCACCCCTCCACTTT.